This T cell receptor (beta chain) is drawn from a study of CD8 T cells in ankylosing spondylitis. Whole-study results and caveats: Past research had described some motif variants in reactive arthritis synovial fluid and blood. Ankylosing spondylitis blood appeared to be characterized by a TCR beta motif of about eight highly homologous variants. The authors reported significant enrichment of disease-linked clones in matched ankylosing spondylitis synovial fluid.

The V gene's germline CDR1 is DFQATT and CDR2 SNEGSKA (reference sequence). This CDR3 comprises 15 residues. The V gene lost 0 bases and the J gene lost 8 bases, with 16 bases spanning the gap. In making TCR beta libraries, quantitative 5'-RACE with molecular barcodes was used. From the 5' RACE reads, TCRdb called clonotypes with MiXCR, one entry per CDR3 protein. The data contain tens of thousands of distinct CDR3 sequences, about 8.1% of them seen just once; the ten biggest clones take up approximately 30%. Turning to this clonotype: Its cognate antigen is unknown.

The V call is TRBV20-1, the J call TRBJ1-4; unclear D gene. The clonotype originates from a male donor with ankylosing spondylitis. Sequencing input: blood, either unsorted or a sorted T cell fraction (not recorded which). As DNA, the CDR3 is TGCAGTGCTAGAGATGTAACCTCTGGTAGGGAAAAACTGTTTTTT. It yields the protein CSARDVTSGREKLFF.